This T cell receptor (beta chain) was captured by sequencing in a study of cytomegalovirus exposure and HLA in healthy donors. PCR employed 60 Vbeta and 13 Jbeta primers. Sequenced by immunoSEQ multiplex PCR; TCRdb stores in-frame clones only, minus some. The sample includes 65,000 to 90,000 clones, 78% of them seen just once. Details on this clone: Its antigen is unknown.

General study results and limits: Association of 15,000 to 20,000 TCR beta sequences with HLA alleles was found at 0.05 false discovery rate in a later analysis. The authors later linked a missense DCLRE1C variant to TCR beta V- and J-gene trimming. Accurate HLA-A and HLA-B prediction from TCR beta sequences was reported for most subjects. In an earlier analysis, in under 700 donors, most V segments appeared productive either ~90% or ~30% of the time.

Trimming removed 0 bases from V and 1 base from J, with 9 bases in between. Germline V lookup: CDR1 SGHTA, CDR2 FQGNSA. There are 15 residues in the CDR3. The source material was PBMCs. The chain links TRBV7-2 to TRBJ1-1; no clear D gene. The sequence came from a woman aged 40 to 50 in good health and CMV-seropositive. The CDR3 reads CASSLATRANTEAFF. For the CDR3, the DNA is TGTGCCAGCAGCTTAGCAACGCGTGCGAACACTGAAGCTTTCTTT.